The 20 T cell receptor beta chains below were found in one sample sequenced in a study of blood T cells in healthy people across ages. A second about 7 to 11 cycle PCR used barcoded and J-beta primers. TCRdb re-called the 5' RACE reads through MiXCR, storing one row per CDR3 protein. The table has 1.5 million to 2 million distinct CDR3 sequences, just under 50% seen once. What was sequenced was blood. These receptors all stem from a woman in her thirties or forties in good health.

The V call is TRBV10-3, the J call TRBJ2-3; TRBD2 is a possible D gene (5 bases). Per the germline V gene, CDR1 is ENHRY and CDR2 is SYGVKD. V was clipped by 2 bases and J by 4 bases, with 10 bases between them. The CDR3 sequence is 14 residues long. The CDR3 DNA follows: TGTGCCATCAGTGAGCCTGGTAGCGCAGATACGCAGTATTTT. This translates into CAISEPGSADTQYF.

The V call is TRBV4-1, the J call TRBJ1-1; D is undetermined. CDR1 is MGHRA, CDR2 YSYEKL, per germline. This CDR3 comprises 15 residues. V lost 0 bases, J lost 8 bases, and 16 bases lay in between. The CDR3 region is CASSQERVTALEAFF. The CDR3 DNA is TGCGCCAGCAGCCAAGAAAGGGTAACAGCCCTAGAAGCTTTCTTT.

The CDR3 loop is CASSLDRFLAGGSGANVLTF. The CDR3, as DNA: TGTGCCAGCAGCTTAGATCGGTTCCTAGCGGGGGGCTCTGGGGCCAACGTCCTGACTTTC. The chain has TRBV11-2 and TRBJ2-6; 11 bases are a match to TRBD2. With 0 bases clipped from V and 0 bases from J, the junction kept 7 bases outside the gene matches. Germline V gene lookup returns CDR1 SGHAT and CDR2 FQNNGV. This CDR3 region has 20 residues.

This clonotype was detected only a few times. The rearrangement links TRBV4-2 to TRBJ1-2, with D possibly matching TRBD1 (5 bases). The CDR3 is 13 residues long. Trimming removed 10 bases at V and 2 bases at J, with 14 bases between. Germline V gene lookup returns CDR1 LGHNA and CDR2 YNFKEQ. The CDR3 here is CATLDRNNYGYTF. The DNA for the CDR3 is TGTGCCACCCTAGACAGAAACAACTATGGCTACACCTTC.

This chain links TRBV6-2 or TRBV6-3 with TRBJ2-3; a weak D match, TRBD1 (5 bases). The CDR3 is 16 amino acids. Germline assignment: CDR1 MNHEY and CDR2 SVGEGT. V lost 0 bases to trimming and J lost 3 bases, with 13 bases between them. The CDR3 DNA sequence: TGTGCCAGCAGTTACTCGACGGGCAGGGCTACAGATACGCAGTATTTT. Amino acid sequence: CASSYSTGRATDTQYF.

The genes are TRBV11-2 and TRBJ2-4; no definite D call. There are 16 residues in the CDR3. CDR1 and CDR2 from the germline V gene are SGHAT and FQNNGV. The V end lost 5 bases, the J end lost 0 bases, and 14 bases lay between the germline ends. CDR3 in amino acids: CASSPRRAVAKNIQYF. In DNA, the CDR3 is TGTGCCAGCAGCCCCAGACGGGCCGTAGCCAAAAACATTCAGTACTTC.

The chain couples TRBV6-5 to TRBJ2-1; TRBD1 matches 8 bases. Germline values: CDR1 MNHEY, CDR2 SVGAGI. The CDR3 has 16 amino acids. The ends lost 5 bases at V and 1 base at J; junction bases unmatched: 7. The CDR3 reads CASSLTGGMSYNEQFF. The CDR3, as DNA: TGTGCCAGCAGTCTTACAGGGGGAATGTCCTACAATGAGCAGTTCTTC.

This clonotype showed up many times. The V and J genes are TRBV5-6 and TRBJ2-7; possibly TRBD1 for D (6 bases). Trimming removed 2 bases at V and 2 bases at J, with 11 bases between. CDR3 length: 14 residues. Germline V CDR1 and CDR2: SGHDT, YYEEEE. The CDR3 region is CASSLSGETYEQYF. The CDR3 bases are TGTGCCAGCAGCTTATCAGGGGAGACCTACGAGCAGTACTTC.

This clonotype was detected only a few times. The J gene is TRBJ1-2, the V gene TRBV7-9, with D maybe TRBD1 (6 bases). The CDR3 covers 15 residues. V was cut by 3 bases and J by 0 bases, with 11 bases left in between. Germline V gene data show CDR1 as SEHNR and CDR2 as FQNEAQ (reference sequence). This chain's CDR3 is CASSFGQPTNYGYTF. In DNA form, the CDR3 reads TGTGCCAGCAGCTTCGGACAGCCTACTAACTATGGCTACACCTTC.

In this sample, this clonotype turned up a few times. This chain connects TRBV5-1 to TRBJ2-1; D unclear. Between the trimmed V and J ends, which lost 2 bases and 15 bases, there was a span of 21 bases. In germline, CDR1 is SGHRS, CDR2 YFSETQ. CDR3 size: 14 residues. The CDR3, as DNA: TGCGCCAGCAGCTTAGGACCTACCGGTCGAGAAACGTTCTTC. Its protein product is CASSLGPTGRETFF. The full variable domain, in which reference TRBV5-1 and TRBJ2-1 provide the parts outside the CDR3, is KAGVTQTPRYLIKTRGQQVTLSCSPISGHRSVSWYQQTPGQGLQFLFEYFSETQRNKGNFPGRFSGRQFSNSRSEMNVSTLELGDSALYLCASSLGPTGRETFFGPGTRLTVL.

For this clonotype: At one end the junction does not follow the germline gene, possibly because of a read error. This chain joins TRBV24-1 and TRBJ2-1; D unresolved. The CDR3 is 14 amino acids. Germline CDR1 reads KGHDR; CDR2 reads SFDVKD. The CDR3 loop reads CATGDLRSGTGQFF. The CDR3, as DNA: TGTGCCACCGGTGATTTGAGGTCAGGTACGGGGCAGTTCTTC.

The V and J genes are TRBV29-1 and TRBJ2-3; no firm D call. Germline loops: CDR1 SQVTM, CDR2 ANQGSEA. The CDR3 has 10 amino acids. Trimming pared 4 bases from V and 5 bases from J, leaving 4 bases between. CDR3 residues: CSVALDTQYF. CDR3 in DNA: TGCAGCGTTGCCTTAGATACGCAGTATTTT.

The CDR3, as DNA: TGTGCCAGCAGTTACGGTGTCAGGGGAAGTTTGGGTTACACCTTC. This encodes CASSYGVRGSLGYTF. This rearrangement joins TRBV6-5 to TRBJ1-2; maybe TRBD1 (6 bases). V gave up 2 bases and J gave up 11 bases, with 21 bases separating them. CDR1 is MNHEY and CDR2 is SVGAGI in the germline V gene. CDR3 length: 15 residues.

The rearrangement joins TRBV24-1 to TRBJ1-6; no definite D call. The CDR3 contains 14 residues. The V and J ends lost 6 bases and 7 bases respectively, with 12 bases between them. Germline V gene data show CDR1 as KGHDR and CDR2 as SFDVKD. The CDR3 here is CATSSPLENSPLHF. Written as DNA, the CDR3 is TGTGCCACCAGTAGTCCCCTGGAGAATTCACCCCTCCACTTT.

The chain carries TRBV6-5 and TRBJ2-3, with TRBD2 matching 9 bases. The trim removed 8 bases at V and 0 bases at J, leaving 6 bases unmatched. CDR3 length: 15 residues. Germline V gene lookup returns CDR1 MNHEY and CDR2 SVGAGI. As DNA, the CDR3 is TGTGCCAGCGCCAGACTAGCGGCTAGCACAGATACGCAGTATTTT. It yields the protein CASARLAASTDTQYF.

The CDR3 sequence: CASNPPPGWRNNEQFF. The CDR3 nucleotides are TGTGCCAGCAATCCTCCCCCGGGGTGGAGGAACAATGAGCAGTTCTTC. The chain uses TRBV28 and TRBJ2-1; perhaps TRBD2 as D (5 bases). Trimming left V 7 bases short and J 5 bases short, with 21 bases between. CDR1 is MDHEN and CDR2 is SYDVKM in the germline V gene. CDR3 length equals 16 residues.

This clonotype has only a few counts. The chain carries TRBV7-6 and TRBJ2-2; 8 bases are shared with TRBD1. This CDR3 is 15 amino acids long. Germline V lookup: CDR1 SGHVS, CDR2 FNYEAQ. Trimming at V came to 5 bases and at J to 1 base, leaving 3 bases not matched to a gene. Here the CDR3 DNA reads TGTGCCAGCAGCCGCGGACAGGGGAACACCGGGGAGCTGTTTTTT. Translated: CASSRGQGNTGELFF.

This clonotype turned up a few times. The rearrangement joins TRBV27 to TRBJ2-1; no clear D. The ends were cut back, 5 bases at V and 3 bases at J, with 8 bases in the middle. This CDR3 region has 13 residues. Germline CDR1 reads MNHEY; CDR2 reads SMNVEV (reference sequence). The DNA of the CDR3 is TGTGCCAGCAGTCCGAGACGCTACAATGAGCAGTTCTTC. Amino acids: CASSPRRYNEQFF.

This clonotype showed up just a few times. The rearrangement uses TRBV5-1 and TRBJ2-1; D perhaps matches TRBD2 (6 bases). The CDR3 consists of 11 residues. The V end was cut by 4 bases, the J end by 10 bases, with 9 bases between. Germline CDR1 reads SGHRS; CDR2 reads YFSETQ. CDR3 coding DNA: TGCGCCAGCAGCCCGGGACTCGAGCAGTTCTTC. This encodes CASSPGLEQFF.

The sample holds a few counts of this clonotype. This chain joins TRBV20-1 and TRBJ2-5; D remains ambiguous. CDR3 size: 12 residues. The ends were cut back, 4 bases at V and 3 bases at J, with 9 bases in the middle. From germline, CDR1 is DFQATT and CDR2 SNEGSKA (reference sequence). In nucleotides, the CDR3 is TGCAGTGCTACCCACACCGAAGAGACCCAGTACTTC. It yields the protein CSATHTEETQYF.